This T cell receptor beta chain stems from a study of blood T cells in healthy people across ages. Study-level results: A strong correlation was found between TCR beta diversity and the percentage of naive T cells. Higher diversity and more naive CD4+ cells were features of long-lived donors, compared to aged donors.

The germline V gene encodes CDR1 SGHVS and CDR2 FNYEAQ. The CDR3 totals 15 residues. V was trimmed by 2 bases and J by 4 bases, leaving 14 bases between them. Then a second PCR, running roughly 6 to 11 cycles, was carried out with a sample-barcoded 5' primer and a J-beta primer mix. A template-switch adaptor with 12 random nucleotides tagged each cDNA molecule. In TCRdb, the 5' RACE reads were re-called with MiXCR into one record per CDR3 protein. The table includes more than 700,000 distinct CDR3 sequences, about 55% detected once. On this clonotype: Its antigen is unknown.

The sequencing sample was made of blood. This rearrangement joins TRBV7-6 to TRBJ2-5, with a weak D call TRBD1 (5 bases). This TCR was recovered from a man older than 75 in good health. CDR3: CASSLRRAVVETQYF. The DNA for the CDR3 is TGTGCCAGCAGCTTACGCAGGGCGGTGGTAGAGACCCAGTACTTC.